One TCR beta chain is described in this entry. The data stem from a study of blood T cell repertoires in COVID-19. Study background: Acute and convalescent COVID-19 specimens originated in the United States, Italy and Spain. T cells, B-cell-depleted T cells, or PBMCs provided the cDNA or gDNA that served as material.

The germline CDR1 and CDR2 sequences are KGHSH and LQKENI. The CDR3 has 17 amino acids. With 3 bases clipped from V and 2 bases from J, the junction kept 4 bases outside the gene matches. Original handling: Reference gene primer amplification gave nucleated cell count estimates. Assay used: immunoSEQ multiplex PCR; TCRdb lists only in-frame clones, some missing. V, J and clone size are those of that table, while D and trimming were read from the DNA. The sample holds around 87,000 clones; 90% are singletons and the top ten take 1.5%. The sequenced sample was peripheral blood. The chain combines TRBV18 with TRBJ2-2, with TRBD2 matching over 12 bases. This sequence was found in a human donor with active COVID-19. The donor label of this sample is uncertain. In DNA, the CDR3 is TGTGCCAGCTCACCCTCCGGACTAGCGGGAAACACCGGGGAGCTGTTTTTT. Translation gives CASSPSGLAGNTGELFF. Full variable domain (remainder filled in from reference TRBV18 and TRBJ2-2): NAGVMQNPRHLVRRRGQEARLRCSPMKGHSHVYWYRQLPEEGLKFMVYLQKENIIDESGMPKERFSAEFPKEGPSILRIQQVVRGDSAAYFCASSPSGLAGNTGELFFGEGSRLTVL.